This is a list of T cell receptor beta chains from one sample in a study of T cell changes during pregnancy in multiple sclerosis. The table came from immunoSEQ multiplex PCR; TCRdb's copy has only in-frame clones and leaves some out. The sample lists tens of thousands of clones, 90% to 95% seen once, with roughly 0.81% in the top ten. The sample in question was peripheral blood, obtained in the third trimester of pregnancy. Receptors originate from a female donor with multiple sclerosis, enrolled in a pregnancy study. Both conserved end residues are part of each CDR3. Each record gives: D gene, clone size, V gene, J gene, CDR3 protein, CDR3 DNA. A D gene is named only where the DNA matches it firmly. Clone sizes are given selectively: once, few, many, or a class where the clone is expanded.

>.|.|TRBV7-2|TRBJ2-7
CASSRGTAKTYEQYF
TGTGCCAGCAGCCGGGGGACTGCAAAAACCTACGAGCAGTACTTC
>.|.|TRBV9|TRBJ2-3
CASSVATGPDTQYF
TGTGCCAGCAGCGTAGCTACCGGTCCAGATACGCAGTATTTT
>.|once|TRBV15|TRBJ1-4
CATSRDRRGPGAEKLFF
TGTGCCACCAGCAGAGATCGGCGGGGGCCAGGGGCTGAAAAACTGTTTTTT
>.|once|TRBV4-1|TRBJ2-5
CASRSPGRGQETQYF
TGCGCCAGCAGATCCCCTGGGAGGGGGCAAGAGACCCAGTACTTC
>.|.|TRBV10-3|TRBJ2-2
CAIRTLNTGELFF
TGTGCCATCAGGACTCTGAACACCGGGGAGCTGTTTTTT
>.|.|TRBV27|TRBJ2-7
CASSFLYEQYF
TGTGCCAGCAGTTTTCTCTACGAGCAGTACTTC
>TRBD2|.|TRBV7-8|TRBJ2-3
CASTPGGRLGTDTQYF
TGTGCCAGCACCCCGGGGGGTCGGCTTGGCACAGATACGCAGTATTTT
>TRBD1|.|TRBV27|TRBJ1-5
CASSLGDRFSPYQPQHF
TGTGCCAGCAGTTTAGGGGACAGATTCTCTCCTTATCAGCCCCAGCATTTT
>.|.|TRBV4-3|TRBJ1-3
CASSQELGAGNTIYF
TGCGCCAGCAGCCAAGAGTTAGGGGCTGGAAACACCATATATTTT
>TRBD1|.|TRBV30|TRBJ2-1
CAWSEPGQGYNEQFF
TGTGCCTGGAGTGAACCGGGACAGGGTTACAATGAGCAGTTCTTC
>TRBD1|.|TRBV5-3|TRBJ1-5
CARSLVVQGQIAGFCNQPQHF
TGTGCCAGAAGCTTGGTAGTACAGGGACAGATCGCCGGTTTTTGCAATCAGCCCCAGCATTTT